The 21 T cell receptor beta chains reported below all come from one sample, sequenced in a study of cytomegalovirus exposure and HLA in healthy donors. 13 Jbeta primers and 60 Vbeta primers were used for the PCR. Assay: immunoSEQ multiplex PCR; the TCRdb copy retains only in-frame clones and omits some. The sample records over 90,000 clones, 73% being singletons. Sequencing was done on a sample of PBMCs. The source of these receptors is a man aged 40-49 years in good health and CMV-seronegative.

The chain combines TRBV28 with TRBJ2-7; perhaps TRBD2 as D (5 bases). Per the germline V gene, CDR1 is MDHEN and CDR2 is SYDVKM. Trimming stripped 7 bases from V and 0 bases from J, with 13 bases between. The CDR3 sequence is 14 residues long. CDR3 amino acids: CASTLPGGSYEQYF. CDR3 nucleotides: TGTGCCAGCACCCTCCCAGGAGGCTCCTACGAGCAGTACTTC.

The rearrangement links TRBV7-2 to TRBJ1-2; 8 bases are a match to TRBD1. Germline trimming cut 1 base from V and 4 bases from J; bases unmatched to any gene: 2. There are 14 residues in the CDR3. Germline assignment: CDR1 SGHTA and CDR2 FQGNSA. The CDR3 spells CASSLEQGAYGYTF. In DNA form, the CDR3 reads TGTGCCAGCAGCTTAGAGCAGGGGGCCTATGGCTACACCTTC.

This chain links TRBV12-2 with TRBJ2-3; the DNA was not used to check the table's D call, TRBD2. TRBV12-2 is an annotated pseudogene. The CDR3 consists of 18 residues. CDR3 sequence (DNA): TGTGCAAGTCGCTTAGCGATTTTCCGGGTCCGTTACACAGATACGCAGTATTTT. Its translation: CASRLAIFRVRYTDTQYF.

The chain is built from TRBV4-3 and TRBJ2-7; 10 bases are a match to TRBD1. Germline V gene data show CDR1 as LGHNA and CDR2 as YSLEER. The CDR3 totals 15 residues. The J segment lost 7 bases and the V segment lost 1 base, leaving 7 bases of the junction unmatched. The CDR3: CASSQGRQGAKEQYF. Here the CDR3 DNA reads TGCGCCAGCAGCCAAGGGAGACAGGGGGCGAAGGAGCAGTACTTC.

The rearrangement joins TRBV7-9 to TRBJ2-1, with TRBD2 matching 7 bases. Unmatched junction bases numbered 2, after V lost 3 bases and J lost 3 bases. CDR1 is SEHNR and CDR2 is FQNEAQ in the germline V gene (reference sequence). The CDR3 contains 14 residues. CDR3 protein: CASSFGTIYNEQFF. CDR3 in DNA: TGTGCCAGCAGCTTTGGGACTATCTACAATGAGCAGTTCTTC. The full variable domain, rest sourced from reference TRBV7-9 and TRBJ2-1, is DTGVSQNPRHKITKRGQNVTFRCDPISEHNRLYWYRQTLGQGPEFLTYFQNEAQLEKSRLLSDRFSAERPKGSFSTLEIQRTEQGDSAMYLCASSFGTIYNEQFFGPGTRLTVL.

CDR3 coding DNA: TGTGCCAGCAGCTTAGGGGGACAGGGGCCCTACGAGCAGTACTTC. This translates into CASSLGGQGPYEQYF. The chain links TRBV11-2 to TRBJ2-7; 10 nucleotides agree with TRBD1. The CDR3 consists of 15 residues. Germline V gene lookup returns CDR1 SGHAT and CDR2 FQNNGV. V lost 1 base, J lost 2 bases, and 2 bases stayed unmatched.

The V call is TRBV5-6, the J call TRBJ1-2; tentative D call: TRBD1 (6 bases). Germline V CDR1 and CDR2: SGHDT, YYEEEE. V dropped 1 base and J dropped 2 bases, with 9 bases sitting between them. This CDR3 spans 14 amino acids. CDR3 nucleotide sequence: TGTGCCAGCAGCTTGCGCGACAGGAACTATGGCTACACCTTC. Its translation is CASSLRDRNYGYTF.

This sequence joins TRBV7-6 and TRBJ2-2; D gene ambiguous. Germline loops: CDR1 SGHVS, CDR2 FNYEAQ. V was cut by 2 bases and J by 3 bases, with 10 bases left in between. The CDR3 contains 15 residues. As DNA, the CDR3 is TGTGCCAGCAGCTTATCCAGGTCGGACACCGGGGAGCTGTTTTTT. Its translation: CASSLSRSDTGELFF.

This clone appeared a few times. The V and J genes are TRBV5-6 and TRBJ1-4, with a weak D call TRBD1 (5 bases). V lost 1 base to trimming and J lost 11 bases, with 15 bases between them. In germline, CDR1 is SGHDT, CDR2 YYEEEE. CDR3 length: 14 amino acids. The CDR3 DNA reads TGTGCCAGCAGCTTGAAAGGGGTTGGGGATAAACTGTTTTTT. Translation: CASSLKGVGDKLFF.

The genes are TRBV4-2 and TRBJ2-1; 7 bases fit TRBD2. The junction had 5 bases not matched to a gene; V was cut back by 4 bases and J by 8 bases. The length of the CDR3 is 13 residues. CDR1 is LGHNA and CDR2 is YNFKEQ in the germline V gene. The CDR3 DNA follows: TGTGCCAGCAGCCCGGGGGGTGTGGATGAGCAGTTCTTC. It specifies CASSPGGVDEQFF.

Points on this clone: The CDR3 does not end in the conserved phenylalanine or tryptophan, so this is likely a read error. This sequence joins TRBV2 and TRBJ1-2; 7 bases match TRBD1. The length of the CDR3 is 14 residues. The junction had 9 bases not matched to a gene; V was cut back by 7 bases and J by 4 bases. Germline CDR1 and CDR2: SNHLY and FYNNEI. CDR3 sequence reads: CASTREGALYGYTV. In DNA, the CDR3 is TGTGCCAGCACCCGCGAGGGGGCCCTCTATGGCTACACCGTC.

The chain links TRBV6-5 to TRBJ2-3; TRBD2 might be the D (5 bases). V shed 4 bases and J shed 1 base, with 12 bases lying between them. CDR1 and CDR2 from the germline V gene are MNHEY and SVGAGI. The CDR3 is 15 residues long. CDR3 amino acids: CASSLEGFGTDTQYF. CDR3 DNA: TGTGCCAGCAGTTTAGAGGGATTTGGCACAGATACGCAGTATTTT.

The chain uses TRBV5-4 and TRBJ2-1; 8 bases align to TRBD2. With 2 bases clipped from V and 4 bases from J, the junction kept 8 bases outside the gene matches. Germline-derived CDR1 and CDR2 are SGHNT and YYREEE (reference sequence). The CDR3 extends over 16 amino acids. The CDR3 sequence is CASSFGGLAGYNEQFF. CDR3 in DNA: TGTGCCAGCAGCTTTGGAGGGCTAGCGGGTTACAATGAGCAGTTCTTC.

V gene TRBV27 combines with J gene TRBJ1-1, with D perhaps TRBD1 (6 bases). The CDR3 runs to 16 residues. V was clipped by 3 bases and J by 1 base, with 15 bases between them. The V gene's germline CDR1 is MNHEY and CDR2 SMNVEV (reference sequence). CDR3 region: CASSLKTGTPNTEAFF. In DNA, the CDR3 is TGTGCCAGCAGTTTGAAAACCGGGACACCGAACACTGAAGCTTTCTTT.

The V and J genes are TRBV28 and TRBJ1-2; 8 bases line up with TRBD1. Looked up from germline, CDR1 is MDHEN and CDR2 is SYDVKM. CDR3 length: 13 residues. J was trimmed by 8 bases and V by 6 bases; bases with no gene match: 8. CDR3 loop: CASRLGQGDGYTF. The DNA for the CDR3 is TGTGCCAGCAGATTAGGACAGGGTGACGGCTACACCTTC.

The chain has TRBV5-1 and TRBJ1-5; unclear D gene. The germline gives CDR1 SGHRS, CDR2 YFSETQ. The CDR3 runs to 14 residues. With 0 bases removed from V and 6 bases from J, the gap between germline ends came to 10 bases. CDR3 amino acids: CASSLAPRGQPQHF. CDR3 DNA: TGCGCCAGCAGCTTGGCCCCCCGGGGTCAGCCCCAGCATTTT. The full variable domain, its missing parts supplied by reference TRBV5-1 and TRBJ1-5, is KAGVTQTPRYLIKTRGQQVTLSCSPISGHRSVSWYQQTPGQGLQFLFEYFSETQRNKGNFPGRFSGRQFSNSRSEMNVSTLELGDSALYLCASSLAPRGQPQHFGDGTRLSIL.

A note on this clone: A single base separates this from a much larger clone, so it may be a read error. Other DNA sequences in this specimen translate into the identical CDR3. V usage is TRBV5-1 and J usage is TRBJ2-5; possibly TRBD1 for D (5 bases). V shed 4 bases and J shed 5 bases, with 15 bases lying between them. The CDR3 loop spans 14 amino acids. Germline CDR1 SGHRS, CDR2 YFSETQ. CDR3 nucleotides: TGCGCCAGCAGCCCGGATAGGGGAATCGAGACCCAGTACTTC. Residues: CASSPDRGIETQYF.

The chain is built from TRBV6-1 and TRBJ2-3, with 11 bases aligning to TRBD2. CDR1 is MNHNS, CDR2 SASEGT, per germline. The CDR3 consists of 15 residues. V was pared by 4 bases and J by 0 bases, with 0 bases of the junction left unmatched. This CDR3 reads CASSGLAGSTDTQYF. The CDR3 nucleotides are TGTGCCAGCAGTGGACTAGCGGGGAGCACAGATACGCAGTATTTT.

The chain carries TRBV7-2 and TRBJ1-3; D is perhaps TRBD1 (5 bases). CDR1 is SGHTA and CDR2 is FQGNSA in the germline V gene. The CDR3 length is 15 residues. Trimming took 3 bases from V and 0 from J, leaving 9 bases between them. The CDR3 region has the DNA TGTGCCAGCAGCTTGGCAGGACACTCTGGAAACACCATATATTTT. This codes for CASSLAGHSGNTIYF. The variable domain in full, completed from reference TRBV7-2 and TRBJ1-3, reads GAGVSQSPSNKVTEKGKDVELRCDPISGHTALYWYRQSLGQGLEFLIYFQGNSAPDKSGLPSDRFSAERTGGSVSTLTIQRTQQEDSAVYLCASSLAGHSGNTIYFGEGSWLTVV.

The V call is TRBV15, the J call TRBJ1-5; TRBD1 might be the D (6 bases). The CDR3 has 16 residues. Germline V gene data show CDR1 as LNHNV and CDR2 as YYDKDF (reference sequence). V was cut by 5 bases and J by 4 bases, with 18 bases left in between. The CDR3 DNA reads TGTGCCACCAGCGGGCCAATGGGGGGGCGTAATCAGCCCCAGCATTTT. The encoded protein is CATSGPMGGRNQPQHF.

This chain connects TRBV4-3 to TRBJ1-4, with a possible D match to TRBD1 (5 bases). The CDR3 covers 15 residues. Germline loops: CDR1 LGHNA, CDR2 YSLEER. The V gene lost 4 bases and the J gene lost 8 bases, with 17 bases spanning the gap. CDR3 DNA: TGCGCCAGCAGCCCCCGTTCGGGGGGGAGCGAAAAACTGTTTTTT. Amino acid sequence: CASSPRSGGSEKLFF.